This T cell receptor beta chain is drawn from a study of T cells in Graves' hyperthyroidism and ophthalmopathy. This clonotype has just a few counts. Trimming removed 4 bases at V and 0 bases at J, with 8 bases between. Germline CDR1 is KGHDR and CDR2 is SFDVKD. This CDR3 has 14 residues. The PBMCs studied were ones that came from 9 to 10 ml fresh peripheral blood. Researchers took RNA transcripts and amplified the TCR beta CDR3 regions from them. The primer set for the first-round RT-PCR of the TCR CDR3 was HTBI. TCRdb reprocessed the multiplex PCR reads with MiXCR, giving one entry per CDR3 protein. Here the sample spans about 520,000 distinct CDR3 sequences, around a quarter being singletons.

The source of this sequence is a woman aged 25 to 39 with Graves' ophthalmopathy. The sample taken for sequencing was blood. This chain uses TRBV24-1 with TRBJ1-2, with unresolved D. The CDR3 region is CATSDSASNYGYTF. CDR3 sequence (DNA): TGTGCCACCAGTGACTCAGCCTCTAACTATGGCTACACCTTC.